The T cell receptor beta chain under discussion was sequenced for a study of CD8+ T cells in alopecia areata. The treatment is: oral pan-JAK inhibitor, 5-10 mg twice daily. Peripheral blood and lesional scalp punch biopsies were taken from alopecia areata patients. Extraction and reverse transcription of RNA yielded cDNA as the sequencing template. The protocol was immunoSEQ multiplex PCR, while the TCRdb copy is restricted to in-frame clones and leaves out a portion. The sample carries 200,000 or so clones, 35% to 40% recorded once. Findings and limits, study-wide: Scalp clonality dropped significantly under tofacitinib, as did expanded CD8+ top-100 clones.

Notes on this clone: Its matching antigen is unknown.

The sample in question was CD4+ T cells sorted from blood, obtained at week 34, from a patient treated with tofacitinib. This receptor was obtained from a human donor with alopecia areata.

CDR3 coding DNA: TGTGCCAGCAGTTTATCCGGGACAGGGGATGGTAACCATTCACCCCTCCACTTT. This sequence encodes CASSLSGTGDGNHSPLHF. This sequence joins TRBV25-1 and TRBJ1-6; 10 bases map to TRBD1. CDR1 MGHDK and CDR2 SYGVNS come from the germline V gene. The CDR3 spans 18 residues. V lost 5 bases and J lost 8; bases outside the gene matches: 15. Together with reference TRBV25-1 and TRBJ1-6, the CDR3 gives the full variable domain: EADIYQTPRYLVIGTGKKITLECSQTMGHDKMYWYQQDPGMELHLIHYSYGVNSTEKGDLSSESTVSRIRTEHFPLTLESARPSHTSQYLCASSLSGTGDGNHSPLHFGNGTRLTVT.